This T cell receptor (beta chain) emerged from a study of T cells in women clearing cervical HPV infection. Overall study: Case blood drawn at lesion detection; control blood after infection cleared.

All donors had a single incident cervical HPV16 infection, not prevalent. On this clone itself: The sequenced fragment ends 3 residues before the CDR3 boundary, so the rest is inferred from the germline J gene.

This table comes from immunoSEQ multiplex PCR, and its TCRdb copy is limited to in-frame clones, with some not included. The table for this sample gives about 33,000 clones. Germline CDR1 and CDR2: SGHVS and FQNEAQ. Trimming cost V 5 bases and J 1 base, with 13 bases left between them. This CDR3 has 15 residues. The J gene is TRBJ2-3, the V gene TRBV7-8, with D tentatively TRBD1 or TRBD2 (5 bases each). The TCR originated in a woman between 18 and 69 years old with a cervical HPV16 infection that either progressed to CIN3+ or cleared (not recorded which). Material for sequencing was blood buffy coat. Incomplete CDR3 DNA: TGTGCCAGCAGCCAGATGCAGGGAGGCACAGATACG. This sequence encodes CASSQMQGGTDT. The full CDR3 reads CASSQMQGGTDTQYF.